Shown below are 7 T cell receptor beta chains from a single sample sequenced in a study of identical twins. TCRdb re-analysed the 5' RACE reads in MiXCR, keeping a single row per CDR3 protein. Of hundreds of thousands of distinct CDR3 sequences detected, 7.1% appear once; the ten largest clones hold 1.6%. The data were also submitted as part of a second study, on yellow fever vaccine responses in identical twins.

The sequencing input was PBMCs. These TCRs come from a woman between 18 and 29 years old in good health.

The rearrangement joins TRBV20-1 to TRBJ2-3; 12 bases agree with TRBD2. Looked up from germline, CDR1 is DFQATT and CDR2 is SNEGSKA (reference sequence). This CDR3 is 13 amino acids long. With V trimmed by 6 bases and J by 4 bases, 2 bases remained unmatched. The DNA for the CDR3 is TGCAGTGCCCCTAGCGGGAGGGCAGATACGCAGTATTTT. Translation: CSAPSGRADTQYF.

Points on this clonotype: The junction and the germline gene differ at one end; a read error may be behind it. V gene TRBV20-1 combines with J gene TRBJ2-3; possible D gene TRBD2, 5 bases. Per germline, CDR1 DFQATT and CDR2 SNEGSKA (reference sequence). The CDR3 contains 16 residues. The DNA for the CDR3 is TGCTGTGCTAGAGATATTCTAGCTGCCCCCACAGATACGCAGTATTTT. This translates into CCARDILAAPTDTQYF.

This clonotype was observed at least ten times. This chain connects TRBV5-1 to TRBJ2-7, with 12 bases aligning to TRBD1. CDR1 is SGHRS and CDR2 is YFSETQ in the germline V gene. J lost 10 bases, V lost 7 bases, and 9 bases had no gene match. The CDR3 totals 13 residues. The CDR3 sequence: CASSGTGGTSQYF. In nucleotides, the CDR3 is TGCGCCAGCTCCGGGACAGGGGGCACGTCCCAGTACTTC.

This clonotype was picked up a small number of times. The chain uses TRBV7-9 and TRBJ2-2; no definite D call. Germline loops: CDR1 SEHNR, CDR2 FQNEAQ (reference sequence). Trimming removed 1 base from V and 6 bases from J, with 6 bases in between. The CDR3 is 13 amino acids. The chain's CDR3 is CASSLERPGELFF. The CDR3 DNA sequence: TGTGCCAGCAGCTTAGAACGACCCGGGGAGCTGTTTTTT.

At least ten counts were recorded for this clonotype. This rearrangement joins TRBV7-9 to TRBJ2-3; tentatively, D is TRBD2 (5 bases). Per germline, CDR1 SEHNR and CDR2 FQNEAQ (reference sequence). V was pared by 1 base and J by 1 base, with 9 bases between. The CDR3 extends over 15 amino acids. This CDR3 is CASSLELGGTDTQYF. CDR3 in DNA: TGTGCCAGCAGCTTAGAACTAGGAGGCACAGATACGCAGTATTTT.

This clonotype was observed many times. The rearrangement links TRBV10-3 to TRBJ1-5; 9 bases fit TRBD1. Losses at the gene ends were 3 bases for V and 8 bases for J; bases not matched to a gene: 5. The CDR3 sequence is 14 residues long. Germline V CDR1 and CDR2: ENHRY, SYGVKD. CDR3 sequence: CAISEWGQGEPQHF. The DNA of the CDR3 is TGTGCCATCAGTGAATGGGGACAGGGAGAGCCCCAGCATTTT.

The table lists this clonotype with many counts. The CDR3 protein is CASSYSSQSSGNTIYF. The CDR3 DNA sequence: TGTGCCAGCAGTTACTCGAGCCAGAGCTCTGGAAACACCATATATTTT. The genes are TRBV6-5 and TRBJ1-3; D unresolved. Trimming left V 0 bases short and J 0 bases short, with 9 bases between. CDR1 is MNHEY and CDR2 is SVGAGI in the germline V gene. The CDR3 is 16 amino acids.